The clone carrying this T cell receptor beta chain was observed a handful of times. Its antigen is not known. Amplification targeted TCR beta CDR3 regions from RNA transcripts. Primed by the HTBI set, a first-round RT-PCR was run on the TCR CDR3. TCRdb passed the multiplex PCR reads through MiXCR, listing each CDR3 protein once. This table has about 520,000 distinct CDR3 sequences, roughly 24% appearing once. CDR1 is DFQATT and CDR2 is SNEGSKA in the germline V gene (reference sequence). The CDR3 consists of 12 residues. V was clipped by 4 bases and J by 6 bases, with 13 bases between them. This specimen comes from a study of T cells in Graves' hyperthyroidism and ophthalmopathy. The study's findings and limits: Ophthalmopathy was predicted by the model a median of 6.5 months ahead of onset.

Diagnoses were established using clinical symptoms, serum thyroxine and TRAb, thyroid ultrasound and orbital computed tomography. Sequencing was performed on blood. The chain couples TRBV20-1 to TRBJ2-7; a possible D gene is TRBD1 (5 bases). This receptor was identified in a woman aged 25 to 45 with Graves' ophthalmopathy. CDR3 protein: CSATHPTGEQYF. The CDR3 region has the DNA TGCAGTGCTACCCATCCCACAGGCGAGCAGTACTTC.